Sequencing of this T cell receptor (beta chain) was carried out in a study of shared clonotypes between healthy human individuals. V lost 1 base, J lost 15 bases, and 16 bases lay in between. The CDR3 is 14 amino acids. The germline V gene encodes CDR1 KGHSH and CDR2 LQKENI. Sequenced by immunoSEQ multiplex PCR; TCRdb stores in-frame clones only, minus some. The sample holds millions of clones, around nine tenths seen once. The chain recombines TRBV18 with TRBJ1-6, with unresolved D. The sample taken for sequencing was naive CD4+ T cells sorted from blood. Described subset: CD45RA+ positively selected. The clonotype comes from a young man in good health. CDR3 residues: CASSPLDGLEGLHF. The CDR3 region has the DNA TGTGCCAGCTCACCACTGGACGGCTTAGAAGGCCTCCACTTT.